These 19 T cell receptor beta chains originate from one sample sequenced in a study of patients and donors after allogeneic stem cell transplantation. From the RT-PCR reads, TCRdb called clonotypes with MiXCR, one entry per CDR3 protein. The repertoire holds fewer than 60,000 distinct CDR3 sequences, with roughly 14% as singletons. Sequenced material: blood, either unsorted or a sorted T cell fraction (not recorded which). All receptors come from a human donor who was either an allogeneic HSCT recipient or a stem cell or donor lymphocyte infusion donor (not recorded which). It is not recorded whose cells these are; they may come from a transplant donor.

This chain joins TRBV7-2 and TRBJ1-2, with 8 bases identical to TRBD1. This CDR3 is built from 15 residues. Trimming took 1 base from V and 4 from J; bases not matched to a gene: 5. The germline gives CDR1 SGHTA, CDR2 FQGNSA. CDR3 in amino acids: CASSLDGQGAYGYTF. In DNA form, the CDR3 reads TGTGCCAGCAGCTTAGACGGGCAGGGGGCCTATGGCTACACCTTC.

This clonotype was observed a handful of times. The J gene is TRBJ2-7, the V gene TRBV12-3 or TRBV12-4; 10 bases are shared with TRBD2. CDR3 length equals 16 residues. V was pared by 2 bases and J by 4 bases, with 8 bases of the junction left unmatched. The DNA of the CDR3 is TGTGCCAGCAGTTTAACGTTGGGTAGCGGGAGGTACGAGCAGTACTTC. As protein: CASSLTLGSGRYEQYF.

The CDR3 spells CASSLRQGGYEQYF. In nucleotides, the CDR3 is TGTGCCAGCAGCCTCCGACAGGGGGGCTACGAGCAGTACTTC. This sequence joins TRBV12-3 or TRBV12-4 and TRBJ2-7; 9 nucleotides align to TRBD1. The CDR3 runs to 14 residues. V lost 6 bases, J lost 3 bases, and 6 bases stayed unmatched.

This clonotype has at least ten counts. V usage is TRBV27 and J usage is TRBJ1-2; D remains unclear. The CDR3 is 13 residues long. V lost 4 bases to trimming and J lost 4 bases, with 10 bases between them. Germline V CDR1 and CDR2: MNHEY, SMNVEV (reference sequence). CDR3 in amino acids: CASSSPPGYGYTF. CDR3 coding DNA: TGTGCCAGCAGTTCCCCCCCGGGCTATGGCTACACCTTC.

This clonotype was counted a few times. The chain employs TRBV11-2 and TRBJ1-1; 9 bases agree with TRBD1. The junction had 11 bases not matched to a gene; V was cut back by 5 bases and J by 4 bases. The CDR3 loop spans 16 amino acids. Germline values: CDR1 SGHAT, CDR2 FQNNGV. CDR3 in DNA: TGTGCCAGCAGCCCAACACCGGGACAGGGAGGCACTGAAGCTTTCTTT. As protein: CASSPTPGQGGTEAFF.

The chain employs TRBV12-3 or TRBV12-4 and TRBJ1-3; no reliable D call. V was clipped by 3 bases and J by 4 bases, with 13 bases between them. This CDR3 is 15 amino acids long. CDR3 region: CASSFVWGGGNTIYF. Written as DNA, the CDR3 is TGTGCCAGCAGTTTTGTTTGGGGTGGGGGAAACACCATATATTTT.

With regard to this clonotype: One end of the junction varies from germline; a read error may be responsible. This chain uses TRBV27 with TRBJ2-1, with TRBD2 as a possible D gene (6 bases). This CDR3 is 16 amino acids long. Germline values: CDR1 MNHEY, CDR2 SMNVEV (reference sequence). The CDR3 nucleotides read TGTGCCAACAGTTTACGTCTAGAATTGGGGGGCAATGAGCAGTTCTTC. Its translation: CANSLRLELGGNEQFF.

A few counts support this clonotype. The chain recombines TRBV12-3 or TRBV12-4 with TRBJ2-7, with a weak D call TRBD2 (6 bases). This CDR3 has 14 residues. Trimming left V 6 bases short and J 0 bases short, with 12 bases between. CDR3 DNA: TGTGCCAGCAGACGGTACGGGAGCTCCTACGAGCAGTACTTC. The encoded protein is CASRRYGSSYEQYF.

This clonotype was seen ten or more times. This rearrangement joins TRBV20-1 to TRBJ2-1, with 11 positions matching TRBD2. The V gene end was trimmed by 6 bases and the J gene end by 7 bases; junction bases not matched to a gene: 5. The germline gives CDR1 DFQATT, CDR2 SNEGSKA (reference sequence). The CDR3 covers 13 residues. The CDR3: CSALAGGRNEQFF. The CDR3 DNA follows: TGCAGTGCCCTAGCGGGAGGTCGAAATGAGCAGTTCTTC.

This clonotype showed up many times. The chain employs TRBV12-3 or TRBV12-4 and TRBJ1-2; no firm D call. V lost 1 base, J lost 0 bases, and 12 bases lay in between. CDR3 size: 16 residues. CDR3 coding DNA: TGTGCCAGCAGTTTAGGTCTTAGGGTATCTAACTATGGCTACACCTTC. Amino acids: CASSLGLRVSNYGYTF.

This chain connects TRBV30 to TRBJ1-4; 8 bases are shared with TRBD1. The CDR3 sequence is 13 residues long. V was clipped by 4 bases and J by 7 bases; unmatched bases: 5. CDR1 GTSNPN and CDR2 SVGIG come from the germline V gene (reference sequence). CDR3 sequence reads: CAWTQGASEKLFF. The CDR3, as DNA: TGTGCCTGGACTCAGGGGGCGAGTGAAAAACTGTTTTTT.

The chain employs TRBV19 and TRBJ2-1; 9 positions match TRBD1. CDR3 length: 14 residues. The V segment lost 7 bases and the J segment 8 bases; nucleotides outside the gene matches: 9. CDR1 is LNHDA and CDR2 is SQIVND in the germline V gene (reference sequence). CDR3 protein: CASTPGQGTYEQFF. The CDR3 nucleotides are TGTGCCAGTACCCCGGGACAGGGAACTTATGAGCAGTTCTTC.

This clonotype appeared a few times. The chain combines TRBV12-3 or TRBV12-4 with TRBJ2-2, with TRBD1 matching over 7 bases. The CDR3 runs 19 residues. V shed 3 bases and J 3 bases; nucleotides not matched to a gene: 16. The CDR3 protein is CASSFRYPLTGKDTGELFF. CDR3 DNA: TGTGCCAGCAGTTTTAGATACCCTTTGACAGGGAAGGACACCGGGGAGCTGTTTTTT.

The chain couples TRBV20-1 to TRBJ1-2, with TRBD1 matching over 8 bases. The germline CDR1 and CDR2 sequences are DFQATT and SNEGSKA (reference sequence). Losses at the gene ends were 6 bases for V and 6 bases for J; bases not matched to a gene: 12. The length of the CDR3 is 14 residues. The CDR3 DNA sequence: TGCAGTGCAACTTCAGGGGGCGCGTGTGATGGCTACACCTTC. It encodes CSATSGGACDGYTF.

This clonotype was seen a handful of times. V and J are TRBV11-2 and TRBJ2-3; TRBD2 matches at 7 bases. CDR1 and CDR2 from the germline V gene are SGHAT and FQNNGV. CDR3 length: 14 residues. The J segment lost 5 bases and the V segment lost 2 bases, leaving 4 bases of the junction unmatched. The CDR3 DNA reads TGTGCCAGCAGCTTAAGCGGGATGAGAGATACGCAGTATTTT. It specifies CASSLSGMRDTQYF. Supplemented by reference TRBV11-2 and TRBJ2-3, the full variable domain reads EAGVAQSPRYKIIEKRQSVAFWCNPISGHATLYWYQQILGQGPKLLIQFQNNGVVDDSQLPKDRFSAERLKGVDSTLKIQPAKLEDSAVYLCASSLSGMRDTQYFGPGTRLTVL.

The chain carries TRBV20-1 and TRBJ2-1; perhaps TRBD1 as D (5 bases). Per the germline V gene, CDR1 is DFQATT and CDR2 is SNEGSKA (reference sequence). The CDR3 spans 17 residues. V shed 3 bases and J shed 0 bases, with 18 bases lying between them. This CDR3 reads CSASGAVKESSYNEQFF. In nucleotides, the CDR3 is TGCAGTGCTAGTGGGGCAGTCAAGGAAAGCTCCTACAATGAGCAGTTCTTC.

The chain carries TRBV4-1 and TRBJ2-1; D is possibly TRBD1 (7 bases). The germline V gene has CDR1 MGHRA and CDR2 YSYEKL. V was shortened by 0 bases and J by 5 bases, with 14 bases between the two germline ends. This CDR3 is built from 16 residues. The CDR3 loop is CASSQDWPGGNNEQFF. The CDR3 bases are TGCGCCAGCAGCCAAGATTGGCCAGGGGGGAACAATGAGCAGTTCTTC.

The chain couples TRBV29-1 to TRBJ2-3; 11 bases match TRBD2. The germline CDR1 and CDR2 sequences are SQVTM and ANQGSEA. The CDR3 sequence is 12 residues long. After removal of 6 bases from V and 5 bases from J, the junction contained 1 base not matched to a gene. The CDR3 reads CSVTSGEDTQYF. The DNA of the CDR3 is TGCAGCGTGACTAGCGGGGAAGATACGCAGTATTTT.

This clonotype has ten or more counts. The J gene is TRBJ1-2, the V gene TRBV5-1; no clear D gene. The V and J ends lost 2 bases and 8 bases respectively, with 10 bases between them. Germline assignment: CDR1 SGHRS and CDR2 YFSETQ. The CDR3 is made up of 12 amino acids. The CDR3 sequence is CASSFGDRGYTF. The CDR3 coding sequence is TGCGCCAGCAGCTTTGGGGATCGAGGCTACACCTTC. The full variable domain, with the rest looked up from reference TRBV5-1 and TRBJ1-2, is KAGVTQTPRYLIKTRGQQVTLSCSPISGHRSVSWYQQTPGQGLQFLFEYFSETQRNKGNFPGRFSGRQFSNSRSEMNVSTLELGDSALYLCASSFGDRGYTFGSGTRLTVV.